The T cell receptor beta chain under discussion was sequenced for a study of early stage breast cancer tumors. About the research overall: Most invasive tumors, about 80% of the 16, were ER+/PR+/HER2-. Invasive lobular carcinomas made up about 30% of the 12 ER+/PR+/HER2- tumors. Study-wide points: Chain pairing and CD4, CD8 or FOXP3 expression were not captured. Blood repertoires resembled normal breast more than tumor.

Here immunoSEQ multiplex PCR was the method, and the copy in TCRdb shows in-frame clones only, minus some. The sample has about 34,000 clones; approximately 70% are singletons. Concerning this clone itself: Antigen specificity is unknown.

Trimming cost V 2 bases and J 3 bases, with 9 bases left between them. The V gene's germline CDR1 is SGHVS and CDR2 FQNEAQ. This CDR3 is 14 amino acids long. The clonotype comes from a person aged 30-39 years with breast cancer. The sample consisted of breast tumor tissue. The J gene is TRBJ2-3, the V gene TRBV7-8; D may be TRBD2 (5 bases). The CDR3 sequence: CASSLLAVTDTQYF. CDR3 in DNA: TGTGCCAGCAGCTTACTAGCCGTTACAGATACGCAGTATTTT.